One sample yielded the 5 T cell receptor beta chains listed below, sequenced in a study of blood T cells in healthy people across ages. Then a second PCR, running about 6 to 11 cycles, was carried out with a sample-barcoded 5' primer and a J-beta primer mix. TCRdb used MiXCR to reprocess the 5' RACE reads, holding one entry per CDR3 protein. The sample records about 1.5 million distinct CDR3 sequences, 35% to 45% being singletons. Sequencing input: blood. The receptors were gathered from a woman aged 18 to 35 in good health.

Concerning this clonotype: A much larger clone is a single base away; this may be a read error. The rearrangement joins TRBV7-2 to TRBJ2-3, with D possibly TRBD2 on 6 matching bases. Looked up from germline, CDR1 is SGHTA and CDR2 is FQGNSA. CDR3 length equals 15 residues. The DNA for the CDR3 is TGTGCCGGCAGCTTCGATCGGGGGTCTACAGATACGCAGTATTTT. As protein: CAGSFDRGSTDTQYF.

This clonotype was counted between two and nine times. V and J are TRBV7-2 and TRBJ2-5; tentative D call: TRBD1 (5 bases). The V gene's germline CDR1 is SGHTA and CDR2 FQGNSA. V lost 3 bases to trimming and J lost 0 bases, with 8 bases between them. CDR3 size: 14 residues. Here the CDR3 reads CASSLARDQETQYF. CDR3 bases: TGTGCCAGCAGCTTGGCCAGGGACCAAGAGACCCAGTACTTC.

The CDR3 spells CASSSPGGANVLTF. CDR3 DNA sequence: TGTGCCAGCAGCTCCCCGGGGGGGGCCAACGTCCTGACTTTC. The rearrangement uses TRBV28 and TRBJ2-6, with D possibly TRBD2 on 5 matching bases. Germline V gene lookup returns CDR1 MDHEN and CDR2 SYDVKM. The CDR3 has 14 amino acids. Trimming removed 6 bases at V and 4 bases at J, with 10 bases between.

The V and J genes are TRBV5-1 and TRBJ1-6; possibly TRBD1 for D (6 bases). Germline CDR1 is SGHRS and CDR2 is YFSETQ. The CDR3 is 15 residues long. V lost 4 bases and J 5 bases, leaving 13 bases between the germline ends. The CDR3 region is CASSTWTANNSPLHF. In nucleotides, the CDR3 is TGCGCCAGCAGCACGTGGACAGCCAATAATTCACCCCTCCACTTT.

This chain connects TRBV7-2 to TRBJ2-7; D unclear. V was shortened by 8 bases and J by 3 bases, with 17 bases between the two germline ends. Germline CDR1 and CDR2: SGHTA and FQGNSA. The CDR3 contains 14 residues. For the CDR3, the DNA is TGTGCCAGCCACCTTACCCCGATGGGCTACGAGCAGTACTTC. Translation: CASHLTPMGYEQYF.